This T cell receptor (beta chain) was observed in a study of human T cells and chemical hapten exposure. Germline V CDR1 and CDR2: LGHNA, YNFKEQ. The CDR3 spans 17 residues. V trimming: 3 bases; J trimming: 0 bases; junction bases outside the gene matches: 9. With respect to this clonotype: Its antigen is still unknown.

Time point: patch test 2, 6 weeks after DPC sensitization. As for treatment: therapeutic diphenylcyclopropenone sensitization with weekly scalp DPC. Before extraction, the whole blood was not fractionated, and total RNA was taken from it. Findings and limits, study-wide: While controls formed fewer of them, expanded TCRs formed significantly more large CDR3 similarity clusters.

Original analysis: Counts of TCRs in each sample centred on a median of around 96,000 and extended from roughly 25,000 to 750,000. TCRdb itself ran the RACE reads through MiXCR, one entry per CDR3 protein. It is TCRdb's table, rather than the study itself, that gives the V and J calls and clone size. The profile covers 360,000 or so distinct CDR3 sequences, with just under 6.5% appearing a single time and about 5% taken by the ten largest. The source material was whole blood, sampled in connection with sensitization to the hapten diphenylcyclopropenone (DPC). The gene calls are TRBV4-2 and TRBJ2-3, with 7 bases lining up with TRBD2. The TCR comes from a woman aged 18-29 years with alopecia areata. Some clones in this sample may be carry-over from other donors' samples. Here the CDR3 DNA reads TGTGCCAGCAGCCAGAGACTAGCAATAAGGAGCACAGATACGCAGTATTTT. This gives the protein CASSQRLAIRSTDTQYF.